This T cell receptor (beta chain) was recorded in a study of radiation and T cells in renal cell carcinoma. Study at large: Nephrectomy followed 15 Gy stereotactic body radiation by 4 weeks.

Only in-frame clones appear in the TCRdb table, and some are missing; sequencing was by immunoSEQ multiplex PCR. The data hold tens of thousands of clones, with approximately 80% observed a single time. The time point denotes: blood 2 weeks post-SBRT. Treatment noted: 15 Gy SBRT to primary tumor, nephrectomy 4 weeks later. Blood was sampled at baseline, 2 weeks and 4 weeks after SBRT. The patient's renal cell carcinoma had clear cell pathology. V lost 2 bases and J lost 4, with 9 bases in between. The CDR3 has 14 amino acids. The V gene's germline CDR1 is ENHRY and CDR2 SYGVKD. The chain uses TRBV10-3 and TRBJ1-5; D is uncertain. The source material was blood, sampled from a patient whose treatment included radiotherapy and nephrectomy. This TCR was recovered from a woman in her 70s with renal cell carcinoma. Here the CDR3 reads CAISEGGGNQPQHF. The CDR3 DNA reads TGTGCCATCAGTGAGGGTGGTGGGAATCAGCCCCAGCATTTT.